Following are 9 T cell receptor beta chains from one sample sequenced in a study of OX40 agonist ivuxolimab in advanced cancers. Sequenced by immunoSEQ multiplex PCR; TCRdb stores in-frame clones only, minus some. Here the sample spans about 110,000 clones, around 90% being singletons. Sample: CD4+ or CD8+ T cells sorted from blood, taken in a trial of the OX40 agonist ivuxolimab. Receptor source: an adult with an advanced solid tumor such as melanoma, head and neck, liver or kidney cancer.

The chain has TRBV7-9 and TRBJ2-3; either TRBD1 or TRBD2 may fit D (5 bases each). The CDR3 is made up of 13 amino acids. Germline lookup yields CDR1 SEHNR and CDR2 FQNEAQ (reference sequence). Trimming cost V 6 bases and J 3 bases, with 10 bases left between them. The CDR3 bases are TGTGCCAGCAGGCAGGGAGCGACAGATACGCAGTATTTT. This codes for CASRQGATDTQYF.

This chain connects TRBV4-2 to TRBJ2-7; TRBD2 might be the D (6 bases). V lost 0 bases, J lost 2 bases, and 11 bases lay in between. Germline V gene sequence: CDR1 LGHNA, CDR2 YNFKEQ. CDR3 length equals 15 residues. This CDR3 reads CASSQDRGWPYEQYF. Here the CDR3 DNA reads TGTGCCAGCAGCCAAGATCGGGGGTGGCCCTACGAGCAGTACTTC.

The chain is built from TRBV25-1 and TRBJ1-2; tentative D call: TRBD1 (5 bases). Trimming left V 4 bases short and J 5 bases short, with 14 bases between. This CDR3 has 14 amino acids. Germline V lookup: CDR1 MGHDK, CDR2 SYGVNS. The CDR3 reads CASSAGDSGYGYTF. The DNA for the CDR3 is TGTGCCAGCAGTGCAGGAGATTCAGGGTATGGCTACACCTTC.

The sample holds one count of this clone. This sequence joins TRBV27 and TRBJ2-3, with D maybe TRBD1 (6 bases). V lost 7 bases to trimming and J lost 10 bases, with 12 bases between them. CDR1 is MNHEY and CDR2 is SMNVEV in the germline V gene (reference sequence). There are 11 residues in the CDR3. This chain's CDR3 is CASTRDKAQYF. CDR3 nucleotides: TGTGCCAGCACCCGGGACAAAGCGCAGTATTTT.

This chain uses TRBV6-1 with TRBJ1-2, with 7 bases that match TRBD1. Germline V gene lookup returns CDR1 MNHNS and CDR2 SASEGT. With 5 bases clipped from V and 2 bases from J, the junction kept 5 bases outside the gene matches. CDR3 length: 14 residues. CDR3 in DNA: TGTGCCAGCAGTAAGACAGGGACCAACTATGGCTACACCTTC. This sequence encodes CASSKTGTNYGYTF.

This sequence joins TRBV6-4 and TRBJ1-6; perhaps TRBD1 as D (5 bases). Germline CDR1 and CDR2: MRHNA and SNTAGT. Trimming pared 2 bases from V and 6 bases from J, leaving 11 bases between. The CDR3 runs to 15 residues. The CDR3 sequence: CASSDTRDGNSPLHF. CDR3 in DNA: TGTGCCAGCAGTGACACCAGGGATGGTAATTCACCCCTCCACTTT.

About this clone itself: One end of the junction fails to match germline, which may point to a read error. The V and J genes are TRBV18 and TRBJ1-3, with 8 bases fitting TRBD1. Germline assignment: CDR1 KGHSH and CDR2 LQKENI. The CDR3 sequence is 15 residues long. CDR3 protein: CASSPQGDSGNTIYF. The CDR3 DNA reads TGTGCCAGCTCCCCACAGGGGGACTCTGGAAACACCATATATTTT. The full variable domain, rest sourced from reference TRBV18 and TRBJ1-3, is NAGVMQNPRHLVRRRGQEARLRCSPMKGHSHVYWYRQLPEEGLKFMVYLQKENIIDESGMPKERFSAEFPKEGPSILRIQQVVRGDSAAYFCASSPQGDSGNTIYFGEGSWLTVV.

The V call is TRBV7-3, the J call TRBJ2-1; D is possibly TRBD2 (5 bases). V was pared by 5 bases and J by 3 bases, with 14 bases between. CDR1 and CDR2 from the germline V gene are SGHTA and FQGTGA. The CDR3 extends over 15 amino acids. The DNA for the CDR3 is TGTGCCAGCAGCCCGCCGGGGAACTACTACAATGAGCAGTTCTTC. Translating it yields CASSPPGNYYNEQFF.

This clone turned up a few times. The J gene is TRBJ2-5, the V gene TRBV11-2, with D perhaps TRBD2 (6 bases). The J call may be mistaken, given a closer DNA end match to TRBJ2-7. This CDR3 is 14 amino acids long. Germline V gene data show CDR1 as SGHAT and CDR2 as FQNNGV. The CDR3 loop reads CASSPNGRGDEQYF. DNA of the CDR3: TGTGCCAGCAGCCCGAACGGGAGAGGGGACGAGCAGTACTTC.